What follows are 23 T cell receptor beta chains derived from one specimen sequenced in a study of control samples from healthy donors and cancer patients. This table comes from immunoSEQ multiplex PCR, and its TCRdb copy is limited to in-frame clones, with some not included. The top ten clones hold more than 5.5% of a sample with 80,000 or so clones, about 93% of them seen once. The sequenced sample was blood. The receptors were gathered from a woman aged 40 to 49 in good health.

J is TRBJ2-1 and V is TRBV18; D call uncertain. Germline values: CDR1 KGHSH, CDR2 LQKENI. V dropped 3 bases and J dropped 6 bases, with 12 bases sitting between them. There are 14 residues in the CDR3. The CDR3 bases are TGTGCCAGCTCACCTCAGGAAAGGGTCAATGAGCAGTTCTTC. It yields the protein CASSPQERVNEQFF.

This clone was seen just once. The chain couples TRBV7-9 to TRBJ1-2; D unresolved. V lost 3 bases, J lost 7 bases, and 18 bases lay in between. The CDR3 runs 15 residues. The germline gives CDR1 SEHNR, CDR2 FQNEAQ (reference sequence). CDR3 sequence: CASSFEGNYARGYTF. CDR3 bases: TGTGCCAGCAGCTTTGAAGGGAATTACGCTCGTGGCTACACCTTC.

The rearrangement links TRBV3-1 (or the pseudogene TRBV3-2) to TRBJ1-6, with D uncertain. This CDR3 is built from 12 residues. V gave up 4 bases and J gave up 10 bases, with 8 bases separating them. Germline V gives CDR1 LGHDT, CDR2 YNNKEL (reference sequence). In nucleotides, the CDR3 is TGTGCCAGCAGCCTCCCCCGGTCACCCCTCCACTTT. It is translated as CASSLPRSPLHF.

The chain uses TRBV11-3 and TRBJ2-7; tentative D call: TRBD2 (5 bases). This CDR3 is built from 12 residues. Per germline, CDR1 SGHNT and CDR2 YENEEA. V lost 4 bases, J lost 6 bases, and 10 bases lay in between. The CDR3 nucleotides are TGTGCCAGCAGCTCCCGAGGGAGCGAGCAGTACTTC. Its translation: CASSSRGSEQYF. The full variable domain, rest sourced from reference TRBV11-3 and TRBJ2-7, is EAGVVQSPRYKIIEKKQPVAFWCNPISGHNTLYWYLQNLGQGPELLIRYENEEAVDDSQLPKDRFSAERLKGVDSTLKIQPAELGDSAVYLCASSSRGSEQYFGPGTRLTVT.

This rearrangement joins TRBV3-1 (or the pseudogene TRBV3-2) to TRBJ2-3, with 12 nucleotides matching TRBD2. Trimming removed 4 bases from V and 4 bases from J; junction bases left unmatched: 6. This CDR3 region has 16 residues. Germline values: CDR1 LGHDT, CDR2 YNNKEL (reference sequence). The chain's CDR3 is CASSRSSGRGADTQYF. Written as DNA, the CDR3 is TGTGCCAGCAGCCGATCTAGCGGGAGGGGGGCAGATACGCAGTATTTT.

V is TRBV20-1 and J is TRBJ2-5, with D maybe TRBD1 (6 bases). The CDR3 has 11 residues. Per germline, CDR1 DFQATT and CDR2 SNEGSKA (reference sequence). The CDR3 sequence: CTAHRGETQYF. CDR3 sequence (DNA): TGCACTGCGCATAGGGGGGAGACCCAGTACTTC.

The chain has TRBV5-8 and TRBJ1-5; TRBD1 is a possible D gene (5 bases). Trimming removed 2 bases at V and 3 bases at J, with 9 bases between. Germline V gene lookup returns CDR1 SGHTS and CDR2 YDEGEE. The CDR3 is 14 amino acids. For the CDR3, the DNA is TGTGCCAGCAGCTTCCTCAGGGACAATCAGCCCCAGCATTTT. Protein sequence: CASSFLRDNQPQHF.

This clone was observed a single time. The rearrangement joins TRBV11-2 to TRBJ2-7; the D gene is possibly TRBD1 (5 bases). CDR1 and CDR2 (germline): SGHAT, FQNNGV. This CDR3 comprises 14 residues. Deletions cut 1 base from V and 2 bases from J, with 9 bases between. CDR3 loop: CASSLVIGAYEQYF. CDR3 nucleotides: TGTGCCAGCAGCTTAGTAATAGGGGCCTACGAGCAGTACTTC.

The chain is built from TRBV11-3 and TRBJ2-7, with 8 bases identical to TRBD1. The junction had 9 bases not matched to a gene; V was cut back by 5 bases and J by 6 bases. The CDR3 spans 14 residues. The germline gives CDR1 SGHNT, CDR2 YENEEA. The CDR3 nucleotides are TGTGCCAGCAGCCACCCGGGGACAGGCCCCGAGCAGTACTTC. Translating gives CASSHPGTGPEQYF.

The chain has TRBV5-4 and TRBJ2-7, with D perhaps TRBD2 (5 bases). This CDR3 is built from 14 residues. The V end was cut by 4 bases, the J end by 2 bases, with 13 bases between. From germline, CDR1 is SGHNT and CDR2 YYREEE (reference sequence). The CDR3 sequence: CASSPLSGTYEQYF. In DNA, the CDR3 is TGTGCCAGCAGCCCCCTGTCCGGGACCTACGAGCAGTACTTC.

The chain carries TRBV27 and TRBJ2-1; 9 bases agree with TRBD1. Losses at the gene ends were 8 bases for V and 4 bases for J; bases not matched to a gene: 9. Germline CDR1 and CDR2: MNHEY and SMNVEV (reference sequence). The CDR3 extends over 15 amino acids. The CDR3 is CASYGDRAKYNEQFF. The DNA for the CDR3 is TGTGCCAGCTACGGGGACAGGGCTAAATACAATGAGCAGTTCTTC.

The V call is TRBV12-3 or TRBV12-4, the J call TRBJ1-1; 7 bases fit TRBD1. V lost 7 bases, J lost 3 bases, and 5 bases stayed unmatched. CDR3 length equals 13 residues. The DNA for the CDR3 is TGTGCCAGCATCCAGGGGGGAGACACTGAAGCTTTCTTT. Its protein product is CASIQGGDTEAFF.

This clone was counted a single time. CDR3 sequence reads: CASSLLWGAEQYF. In DNA form, the CDR3 reads TGTGCCAGCAGCTTATTGTGGGGCGCCGAGCAGTACTTC. This rearrangement joins TRBV7-2 to TRBJ2-7; tentatively, D is TRBD1 (5 bases). CDR1 is SGHTA, CDR2 FQGNSA, per germline. The CDR3 runs to 13 residues. Between the trimmed V and J ends, which lost 2 bases and 6 bases, there was a span of 11 bases.

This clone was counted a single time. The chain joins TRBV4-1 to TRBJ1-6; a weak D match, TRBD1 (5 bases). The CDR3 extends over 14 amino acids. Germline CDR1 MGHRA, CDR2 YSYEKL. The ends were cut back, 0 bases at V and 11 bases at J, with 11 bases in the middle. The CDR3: CASSQEGGLAPLHF. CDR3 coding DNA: TGCGCCAGCAGCCAAGAGGGGGGACTGGCACCCCTCCACTTT.

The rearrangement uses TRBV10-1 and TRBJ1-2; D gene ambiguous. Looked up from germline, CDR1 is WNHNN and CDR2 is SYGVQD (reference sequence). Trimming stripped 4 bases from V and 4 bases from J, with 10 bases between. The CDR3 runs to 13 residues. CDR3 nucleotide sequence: TGCGCCAGCAGTGCGGCCGGATCCTATGGCTACACCTTC. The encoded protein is CASSAAGSYGYTF.

The CDR3 sequence is CASSIFSGGIYNEQFF. In DNA, the CDR3 is TGTGCCAGTAGTATCTTTAGCGGGGGGATCTACAATGAGCAGTTCTTC. The V gene is TRBV19, the J gene TRBJ2-1, with 10 bases aligning to TRBD2. The germline gives CDR1 LNHDA, CDR2 SQIVND (reference sequence). Losses at the gene ends were 3 bases for V and 3 bases for J; bases not matched to a gene: 5. The CDR3 is 16 residues long.

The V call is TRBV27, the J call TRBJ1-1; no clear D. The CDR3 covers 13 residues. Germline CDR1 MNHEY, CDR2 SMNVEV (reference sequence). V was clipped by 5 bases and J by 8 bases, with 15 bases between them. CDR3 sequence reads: CASSPSTGREAFF. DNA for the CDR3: TGTGCCAGCAGTCCAAGTACCGGCCGCGAAGCTTTCTTT.

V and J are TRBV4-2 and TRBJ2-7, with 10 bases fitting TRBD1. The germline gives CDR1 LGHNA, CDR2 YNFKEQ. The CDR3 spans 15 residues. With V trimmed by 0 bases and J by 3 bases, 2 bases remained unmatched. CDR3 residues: CASSQDRTGGYEQYF. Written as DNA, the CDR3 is TGTGCCAGCAGCCAAGATAGGACAGGGGGCTACGAGCAGTACTTC.

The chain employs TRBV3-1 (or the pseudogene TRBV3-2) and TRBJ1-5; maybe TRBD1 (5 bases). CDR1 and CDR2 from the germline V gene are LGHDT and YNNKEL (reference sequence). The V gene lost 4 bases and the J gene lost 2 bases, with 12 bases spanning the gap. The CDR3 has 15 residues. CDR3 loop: CASSPDQGRNQPQHF. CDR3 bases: TGTGCCAGCAGCCCAGACCAGGGTCGCAATCAGCCCCAGCATTTT.

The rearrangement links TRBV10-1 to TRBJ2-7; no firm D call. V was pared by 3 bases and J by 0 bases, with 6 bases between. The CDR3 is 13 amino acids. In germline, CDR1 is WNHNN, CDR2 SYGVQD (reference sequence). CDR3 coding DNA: TGCGCCAGCAGTGAACAGTTCTCCTACGAGCAGTACTTC. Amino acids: CASSEQFSYEQYF.

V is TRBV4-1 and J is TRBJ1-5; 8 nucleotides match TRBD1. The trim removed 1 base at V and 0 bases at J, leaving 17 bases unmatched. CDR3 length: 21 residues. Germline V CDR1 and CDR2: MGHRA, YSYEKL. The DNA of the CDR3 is TGCGCCAGCAGCCAAGTCGATTTCCGCCAGGGGGCGTCTGATAGCAATCAGCCCCAGCATTTT. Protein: CASSQVDFRQGASDSNQPQHF.

CDR3 in amino acids: CASFGGAPGELFF. CDR3 DNA sequence: TGTGCCAGTTTCGGGGGGGCCCCCGGGGAGCTGTTTTTT. This chain links TRBV4-2 with TRBJ2-2, with TRBD2 matching 8 bases. Germline CDR1 reads LGHNA; CDR2 reads YNFKEQ. With V trimmed by 9 bases and J by 6 bases, 6 bases remained unmatched. The CDR3 loop spans 13 amino acids.

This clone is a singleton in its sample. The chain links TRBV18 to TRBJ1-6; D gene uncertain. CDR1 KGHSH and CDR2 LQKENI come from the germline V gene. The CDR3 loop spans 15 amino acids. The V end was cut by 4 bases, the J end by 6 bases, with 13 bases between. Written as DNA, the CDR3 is TGTGCCAGCTCACGAGAAGCAGTGAGTAATTCACCCCTCCACTTT. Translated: CASSREAVSNSPLHF.